This T cell receptor beta chain was sequenced in a study of cytomegalovirus exposure and HLA in healthy donors. Whole-study findings and limits: Using the classifier, cytomegalovirus status was reportedly diagnosed with high specificity and sensitivity. A prior analysis recorded that most TCR beta V segments were productive about 87% or about 30% of the time. Confirmation in vitro established that three CMV-associated chains were specific for CMV antigens.

As to this clone: Its cognate antigen is unknown.

Amplification used 60 Vbeta primers and 13 Jbeta primers. Sequencing was performed with immunoSEQ multiplex PCR; in TCRdb, only in-frame clones are kept and a portion is missing. The sample records more than 85,000 clones, roughly 80% being singletons. The source is a male donor in good health and CMV-seropositive. The source material was PBMCs.

CDR3: CASSTWTGQGLNSGANVLTF. The CDR3 coding sequence is TGTGCCAGCAGCACCTGGACAGGTCAAGGACTTAACTCTGGGGCCAACGTCCTGACTTTC. J is TRBJ2-6 and V is TRBV7-8; 7 bases are a match to TRBD1. J gave up 0 bases and V 5 bases, and 16 bases lay outside the gene matches. The CDR3 has 20 amino acids. The V gene's germline CDR1 is SGHVS and CDR2 FQNEAQ. Supplemented by reference TRBV7-8 and TRBJ2-6, the full variable domain reads GAGVSQSPRYKVAKRGQDVALRCDPISGHVSLFWYQQALGQGPEFLTYFQNEAQLDKSGLPSDRFFAERPEGSVSTLKIQRTQQEDSAVYLCASSTWTGQGLNSGANVLTFGAGSRLTVL.